This TCR beta chain was sequenced for a study of CD8 T cells in Susac syndrome. The CDR3 spans 17 residues. Per the germline V gene, CDR1 is SGDLS and CDR2 is YYNGEE. V shed 4 bases, J shed 0 bases, and the junction held 7 bases outside the gene matches. When the RNA was reverse transcribed, random hexamers were used with an input of about 0.45 to 1 ug. TCRdb re-derived calls from the immunoSEQ multiplex PCR reads in MiXCR, one entry per CDR3 protein. This table has 100,000 to 150,000 distinct CDR3 sequences, over 85% appearing once. This clonotype was sampled from a human donor with multiple sclerosis. The specimen was CD8+ T cells from PBMCs. The chain joins TRBV9 to TRBJ2-6, with 7 nucleotides matching TRBD1. DNA of the CDR3: TGTGCCAGCAGCCCTCGGACAGGAAACTCTGGGGCCAACGTCCTGACTTTC. As protein: CASSPRTGNSGANVLTF.